This TCR beta chain was retrieved from a study of cytomegalovirus exposure and HLA in healthy donors. Whole-study results and caveats: The study put some 150 TCR beta chains on its list as cytomegalovirus-associated. Reports described diagnosis of cytomegalovirus status by the classifier as highly specific and sensitive. TCR beta sequences reportedly predicted the HLA-A and HLA-B alleles of most subjects accurately.

In this sample, this clone turned up a few times. Its antigen remains unknown. The J segment lost 9 bases and the V segment lost 4 bases, leaving 9 bases of the junction unmatched. CDR1 LGHNA and CDR2 YNFKEQ come from the germline V gene. The CDR3 consists of 16 residues. The PCR ran on 60 Vbeta and 13 Jbeta primers. Source study methods: There were about 80 million unique TCR beta chains by a later count, and about 11 million of them were shared. Profiled with immunoSEQ multiplex PCR; TCRdb holds only in-frame clones, not every one. For V, J and clone size, that table is used; D and trimming come from the DNA. The sample holds 130,000 or so clones, roughly four fifths seen once.

The sequence was obtained from a male donor in good health and CMV-seronegative. The chain couples TRBV4-2 to TRBJ2-1, with TRBD2 matching over 13 bases. The specimen sequenced was PBMCs. CDR3 bases: TGTGCCAGCAGCCGCGAGACTAGCGGGGGGTCTGGTGAGCAGTTCTTC. Its protein product is CASSRETSGGSGEQFF.